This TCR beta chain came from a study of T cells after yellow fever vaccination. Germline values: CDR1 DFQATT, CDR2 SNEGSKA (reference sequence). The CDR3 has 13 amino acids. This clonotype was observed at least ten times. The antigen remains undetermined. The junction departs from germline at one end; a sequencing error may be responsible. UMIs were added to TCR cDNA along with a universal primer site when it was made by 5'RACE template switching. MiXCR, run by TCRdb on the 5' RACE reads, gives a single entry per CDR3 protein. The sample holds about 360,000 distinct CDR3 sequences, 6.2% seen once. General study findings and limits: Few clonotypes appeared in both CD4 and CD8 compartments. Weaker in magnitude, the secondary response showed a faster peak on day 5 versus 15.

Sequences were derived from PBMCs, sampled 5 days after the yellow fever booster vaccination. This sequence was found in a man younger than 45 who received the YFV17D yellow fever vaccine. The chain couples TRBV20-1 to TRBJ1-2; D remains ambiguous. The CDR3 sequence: CSARESGSYGHTF. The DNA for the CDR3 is TGCAGTGCTAGAGAATCGGGGAGCTATGGCCACACCTTC.